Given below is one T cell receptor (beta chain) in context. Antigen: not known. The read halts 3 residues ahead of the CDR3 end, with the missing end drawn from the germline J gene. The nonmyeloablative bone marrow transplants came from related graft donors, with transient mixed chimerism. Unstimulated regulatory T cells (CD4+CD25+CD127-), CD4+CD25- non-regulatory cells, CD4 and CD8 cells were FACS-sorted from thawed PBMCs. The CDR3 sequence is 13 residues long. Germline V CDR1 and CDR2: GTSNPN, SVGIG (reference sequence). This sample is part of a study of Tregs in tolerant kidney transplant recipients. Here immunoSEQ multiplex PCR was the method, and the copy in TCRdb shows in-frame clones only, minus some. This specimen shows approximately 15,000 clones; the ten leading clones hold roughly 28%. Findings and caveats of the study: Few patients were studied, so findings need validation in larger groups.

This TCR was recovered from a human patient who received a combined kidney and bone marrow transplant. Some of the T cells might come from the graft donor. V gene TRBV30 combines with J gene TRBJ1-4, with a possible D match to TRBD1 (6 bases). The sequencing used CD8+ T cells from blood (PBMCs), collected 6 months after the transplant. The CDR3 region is CAWTYKQGSPLFF. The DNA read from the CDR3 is TGTGCCTGGACCTACAAACAGGGTTCACCA.